This TCR beta chain stems from a study of neoadjuvant anti-PD-1 for oral cavity cancer. The time point was: after neoadjuvant nivolumab, at surgical resection. Patients were newly diagnosed with stage II-IVA oral cavity squamous cell carcinoma without prior systemic or radiation treatment. Patients had HPV-negative, locally advanced oral cavity squamous cell carcinoma. Trimming shortened V by 0 bases and J by 5 bases, and 13 bases separated the two germline ends. Germline CDR1 MNHNY, CDR2 SVGAGI (reference sequence). CDR3 length: 15 amino acids. PBMC libraries mostly used 480 ng of input genomic DNA, with six replicates per sample. The protocol was immunoSEQ multiplex PCR, while the TCRdb copy is restricted to in-frame clones and leaves out a portion. This sample has approximately 42,000 clones; 77% occur once, and the top ten carry 4.8%.

The chain combines TRBV6-6 with TRBJ1-1; D is uncertain. This specimen was PBMCs, taken after nivolumab (anti-PD-1) treatment. The TCR originated in a person between 35 and 79 years old with oral cavity squamous cell carcinoma. CDR3 in DNA: TGTGCCAGCAGTTACTCTATCTTTCAGGAAACTGAAGCTTTCTTT. It specifies CASSYSIFQETEAFF.